A selection of T cell receptor beta chains follows, all from one sample in a study of cytomegalovirus exposure and HLA in healthy donors. The table came from immunoSEQ multiplex PCR; TCRdb's copy has only in-frame clones and leaves some out. This sample has some 200,000 clones, with less than 90% found just once. Material for sequencing was PBMCs. The receptors were gathered from a girl younger than two in good health and CMV-seronegative. The CDR3 runs from the conserved cysteine through the conserved F or W.

V gene	J gene	CDR3 protein
TRBV6-1	TRBJ1-5	CASSSNQPQHF
TRBV7-8	TRBJ1-2	CASSRDRDYGYTF
TRBV4-3	TRBJ2-3	CASSQGADTQYF
TRBV5-6	TRBJ1-1	CASSFGQGAGNTEAFF
TRBV7-6	TRBJ2-4	CASSLCVDRYSGALAKNIQYF
TRBV5-3	TRBJ2-4	CARSFQGKLKNIQYF
TRBV5-1	TRBJ1-3	CASSLGDSRNTIYF
TRBV5-5	TRBJ1-3	CASSPGQGRDTIYF
TRBV7-9	TRBJ2-1	CASSLKGRLAGPYEQFF
TRBV6-1	TRBJ1-2	CASSVGQGGGYTF
TRBV6-1	TRBJ1-5	CASQEWGGWDQPQHF
TRBV7-2	TRBJ1-2	CASSLFRANYGYTF
TRBV7-9	TRBJ1-3	CASSLLFEGQGLSGNTIYF
TRBV11-3	TRBJ2-3	CASSLGGVTQYF
TRBV10-2	TRBJ2-7	CASSEATGAPYEQYF
TRBV5-1	TRBJ1-2	CASSQIRSDGGPRERDYGYTF
TRBV6-6	TRBJ1-1	CASRDRNTEAFF
TRBV30	TRBJ1-4	CAWSSNSLNEKLFF
TRBV7-9	TRBJ1-2	CASSLSAGAYGYTF
TRBV19	TRBJ2-2	CASSIRGGTGELFF
TRBV29-1	TRBJ2-7	CSAVTGGGHMYEQYF
TRBV6-1	TRBJ1-6	CASSDREKSSYNSPLHF
TRBV7-2	TRBJ1-2	CASSPSYGYTF
TRBV2	TRBJ1-2	CASTITLVSNYGYTF
TRBV25-1	TRBJ1-1	CASSATGMNTEAFF
TRBV7-9	TRBJ1-2	CASSPRGPQYGYTF
TRBV7-6	TRBJ2-7	CASSLAGGTYEQYF
TRBV4-2	TRBJ2-7	CASSQMEGPSYEQYF
TRBV5-6	TRBJ2-1	CASSLGTGDEQFF
TRBV9	TRBJ2-1	CASSVGPSGTFHNEQFF
TRBV7-8	TRBJ2-7	CASSLGLAGALEQYF
TRBV6-6	TRBJ2-5	CASRTGETQYF
TRBV5-6	TRBJ2-3	CASSLGLAGGLVHTQYF
TRBV4-3	TRBJ1-1	CASSQESTGDTEAFF
TRBV25-1	TRBJ2-1	CASRVEGRPNEQFF
TRBV19	TRBJ1-4	CASSPGAVLNEKLFF
TRBV7-9	TRBJ1-3	CATRQGATGNTIYF
TRBV6-5	TRBJ1-2	CASSYGQGGGYGYTF
TRBV5-4	TRBJ1-5	CASSLDGNQPQHF
TRBV7-9	TRBJ2-7	CASSPPQGNYEQYF
TRBV6-6	TRBJ1-4	CASGPQDRRGVRLFF
TRBV25-1	TRBJ2-7	CASSEYPRQGPSYEQYF
TRBV5-6	TRBJ2-1	CASSRLAGNEQFF
TRBV27	TRBJ2-1	CASSWRLAGVPYNEQFF